This entry is about one T cell receptor (beta chain). Trimming removed 3 bases from V and 4 bases from J; junction bases left unmatched: 11. The germline CDR1 and CDR2 sequences are LGHNA and YSLEER. The CDR3 runs 16 residues. This sample is part of a study of control samples from healthy donors and cancer patients. Profiled with immunoSEQ multiplex PCR; TCRdb holds only in-frame clones, not every one. Of roughly 180,000 clones listed, 80% to 95% are singletons. The sequencing input was blood. The sequence was collected from a woman aged 55-75 years in good health. The chain is built from TRBV4-3 and TRBJ1-2; 7 positions match TRBD1. As DNA, the CDR3 is TGCGCCAGCAGCCACCTGATTACAGGGGATGGCTATGGCTACACCTTC. This translates into CASSHLITGDGYGYTF.